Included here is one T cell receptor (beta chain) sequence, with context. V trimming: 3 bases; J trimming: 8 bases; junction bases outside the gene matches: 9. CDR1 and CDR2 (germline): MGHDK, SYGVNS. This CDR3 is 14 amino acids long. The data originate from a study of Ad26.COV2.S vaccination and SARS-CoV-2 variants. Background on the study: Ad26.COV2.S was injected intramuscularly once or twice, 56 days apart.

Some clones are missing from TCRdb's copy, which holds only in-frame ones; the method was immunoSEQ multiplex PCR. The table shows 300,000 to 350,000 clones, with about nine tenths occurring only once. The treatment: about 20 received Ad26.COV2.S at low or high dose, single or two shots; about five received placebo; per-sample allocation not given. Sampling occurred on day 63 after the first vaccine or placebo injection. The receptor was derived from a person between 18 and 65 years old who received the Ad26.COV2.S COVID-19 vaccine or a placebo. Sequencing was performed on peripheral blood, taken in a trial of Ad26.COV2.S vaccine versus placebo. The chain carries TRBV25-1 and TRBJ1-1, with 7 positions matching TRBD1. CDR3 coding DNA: TGTGCCAGCAGTGAGTTCCCCTCGGACAGGGAAGCTTTCTTT. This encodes CASSEFPSDREAFF.